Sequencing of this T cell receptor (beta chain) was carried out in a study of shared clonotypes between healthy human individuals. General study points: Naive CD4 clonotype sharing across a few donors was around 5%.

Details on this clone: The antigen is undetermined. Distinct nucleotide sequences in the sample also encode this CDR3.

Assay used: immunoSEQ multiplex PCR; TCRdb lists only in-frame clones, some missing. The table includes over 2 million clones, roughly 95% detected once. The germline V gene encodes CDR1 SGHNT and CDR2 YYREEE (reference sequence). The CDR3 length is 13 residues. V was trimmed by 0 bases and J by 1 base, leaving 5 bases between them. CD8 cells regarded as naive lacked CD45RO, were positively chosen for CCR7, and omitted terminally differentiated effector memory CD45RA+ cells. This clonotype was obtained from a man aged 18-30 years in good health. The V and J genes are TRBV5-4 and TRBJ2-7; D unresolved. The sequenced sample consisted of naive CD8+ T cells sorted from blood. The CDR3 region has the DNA TGTGCCAGCAGCTTGGGTGCTTCCTACGAGCAGTACTTC. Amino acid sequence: CASSLGASYEQYF.